Below, 6 T cell receptor beta chains from the same sample are listed, as sequenced in a study of beta chain features in type 1 diabetes. General observations from the study: Moderate yet significant TCRB CDR3 shortening was seen in Type 1 diabetes patients in all four CD4+ subsets.

The antigens for these receptors are not known. Every bit of the isolated RNA underwent reverse transcription, so sequencing read expressed TCRB transcripts. TCRdb's copy holds only in-frame clones and misses some; the assay was immunoSEQ multiplex PCR. In the table there are about 370,000 clones, 8.5% to 10% of which are singletons. Sequencing input: central memory CD4+ T cells from blood. These receptors all stem from a man aged 30 to 39 with type 1 diabetes.

This clone was counted a few times. Other DNA sequences of this sample code for an identical CDR3. J is TRBJ2-2 and V is TRBV29-1; 10 nucleotides agree with TRBD2. Germline loops: CDR1 SQVTM, CDR2 ANQGSEA. Trimming removed 5 bases from V and 3 bases from J; junction bases left unmatched: 3. There are 14 residues in the CDR3. The CDR3 spells CSVSAGGHTGELFF. DNA for the CDR3: TGCAGCGTTTCAGCGGGGGGGCACACCGGGGAGCTGTTTTTT.

This clone was observed a handful of times. The V gene is TRBV7-6, the J gene TRBJ2-5, with D possibly matching TRBD2 (6 bases). The CDR3 is made up of 16 amino acids. CDR1 is SGHVS and CDR2 is FNYEAQ in the germline V gene. Trimming stripped 3 bases from V and 6 bases from J, with 20 bases between. The CDR3 is CASSLGGGGEGKTQYF. CDR3 DNA sequence: TGTGCCAGCAGCTTGGGTGGGGGAGGAGAAGGGAAGACCCAGTACTTC.

The chain couples TRBV29-1 to TRBJ2-7, with D tentatively TRBD2 (7 bases). Germline loops: CDR1 SQVTM, CDR2 ANQGSEA. V was clipped by 6 bases and J by 4 bases, with 19 bases between them. The CDR3 extends over 14 amino acids. Here the CDR3 reads CSVRRGGSLYEQYF. The CDR3 nucleotides are TGCAGCGTACGCCGCGGGGGCAGCCTATACGAGCAGTACTTC.

In its sample, this clone was seen a few times. This rearrangement joins TRBV28 to TRBJ1-5; D is uncertain. The germline V and J ends were trimmed by 4 bases and 15 bases, with 13 bases remaining between them. Germline assignment: CDR1 MDHEN and CDR2 SYDVKM. The CDR3 length is 11 residues. The CDR3 DNA reads TGTGCCAGCAGTTCGACTGACCTCTGGCATTTT. Its translation: CASSSTDLWHF.

There are a few counts of this clone. The chain uses TRBV27 and TRBJ2-7, with 8 bases fitting TRBD1. Germline lookup yields CDR1 MNHEY and CDR2 SMNVEV (reference sequence). With 6 bases clipped from V and 7 bases from J, the junction kept 17 bases outside the gene matches. CDR3 length: 16 residues. The CDR3 loop is CASSSISGQGAGEQYF. The CDR3 coding sequence is TGTGCCAGCAGCTCGATTTCCGGGCAGGGGGCGGGGGAGCAGTACTTC.

In its sample, this clone was seen a few times. The chain carries TRBV4-1 and TRBJ1-2; D might be TRBD1 (5 bases). The CDR3 has 14 residues. With 4 bases removed from V and 6 bases from J, the gap between germline ends came to 15 bases. Germline V gene sequence: CDR1 MGHRA, CDR2 YSYEKL. The DNA for the CDR3 is TGCGCCAGCAGCCCCCCTAGAGGGGCGGATGGCTACACCTTC. Translated, it gives CASSPPRGADGYTF.